Presented here are 26 T cell receptor beta chains from one specimen sequenced in a study of CD8 T cells in Susac syndrome. Reverse transcription of about 0.5 to 1 ug RNA used random hexamers. A single record per CDR3 protein comes from TCRdb applying MiXCR to the immunoSEQ multiplex PCR reads. Here the sample spans roughly 200,000 distinct CDR3 sequences, about 95% being singletons. Sample: CD4+ T cells from PBMCs. Every receptor here comes from a human donor in good health.

This clonotype has just a few counts. The chain recombines TRBV30 with TRBJ1-1; D gene ambiguous. Germline CDR1 reads GTSNPN; CDR2 reads SVGIG (reference sequence). The CDR3 spans 11 residues. V was shortened by 3 bases and J by 5 bases, with 7 bases between the two germline ends. Written as DNA, the CDR3 is TGTGCCTGGAGACGTGGAACTGAAGCTTTCTTT. It encodes CAWRRGTEAFF.

The rearrangement links TRBV6-2 or TRBV6-3 to TRBJ2-4; 7 bases line up with TRBD1. Germline V CDR1 and CDR2: MNHEY, SVGEGT. V lost 3 bases and J lost 2; bases outside the gene matches: 7. The CDR3 has 16 residues. The CDR3 loop is CASSYPTGLSKNIQYF. The CDR3 DNA sequence: TGTGCCAGCAGTTATCCGACAGGGTTATCCAAAAACATTCAGTACTTC.

The chain is built from TRBV29-1 and TRBJ1-3; 8 bases map to TRBD1. Germline V CDR1 and CDR2: SQVTM, ANQGSEA. The CDR3 loop spans 15 amino acids. The V segment lost 5 bases and the J segment 1 base; nucleotides outside the gene matches: 7. The CDR3 sequence is CSVSLDRDSGNTIYF. The CDR3 DNA follows: TGCAGCGTTTCCCTGGACAGGGATTCTGGAAACACCATATATTTT.

The chain couples TRBV7-9 to TRBJ1-2, with 9 bases matching TRBD1. There are 13 residues in the CDR3. Germline V lookup: CDR1 SEHNR, CDR2 FQNEAQ (reference sequence). The ends lost 3 bases at V and 8 bases at J; junction bases unmatched: 4. CDR3 region: CASSFGQGQGYTF. CDR3 bases: TGTGCCAGCAGCTTTGGACAGGGGCAGGGCTACACCTTC.

This rearrangement joins TRBV4-3 to TRBJ2-1; maybe TRBD1 (5 bases). CDR1 is LGHNA, CDR2 YSLEER, per germline. The V end was cut by 1 base, the J end by 8 bases, with 15 bases between. The CDR3 runs to 15 residues. DNA of the CDR3: TGCGCCAGCAGCCAAGCATGGGCAGGGTTGGATGAGCAGTTCTTC. Translating gives CASSQAWAGLDEQFF.

The chain couples TRBV20-1 to TRBJ2-7; D gene ambiguous. The CDR3 has 15 residues. Germline V lookup: CDR1 DFQATT, CDR2 SNEGSKA (reference sequence). Trimming took off 0 bases at V and 3 bases at J, with 15 bases between the two ends. The CDR3 sequence: CSAREHVVGHYEQYF. The CDR3 nucleotides read TGCAGTGCTAGAGAGCACGTTGTAGGGCACTACGAGCAGTACTTC.

J is TRBJ1-5 and V is TRBV28; 7 nucleotides line up with TRBD1. CDR3 length: 17 amino acids. Trimming removed 7 bases from V and 0 bases from J; junction bases left unmatched: 12. Germline CDR1 is MDHEN and CDR2 is SYDVKM. For the CDR3, the DNA is TGTGCCAGCAATATCGGGACAGCGATTTATAGCAATCAGCCCCAGCATTTT. Amino acids: CASNIGTAIYSNQPQHF.

The chain links TRBV7-9 to TRBJ2-1; TRBD1 aligns across 7 bases. CDR3 length: 17 amino acids. The junction had 10 bases not matched to a gene; V was cut back by 4 bases and J by 1 base. Germline V CDR1 and CDR2: SEHNR, FQNEAQ (reference sequence). Here the CDR3 reads CASSSPIQGKSYNEQFF. The CDR3 DNA is TGTGCCAGCAGCTCCCCGATACAGGGGAAATCCTACAATGAGCAGTTCTTC.

This chain connects TRBV20-1 to TRBJ2-3; D might be TRBD1 (6 bases). With 7 bases removed from V and 0 bases from J, the gap between germline ends came to 11 bases. The CDR3 is 13 residues long. The V gene's germline CDR1 is DFQATT and CDR2 SNEGSKA (reference sequence). For the CDR3, the DNA is TGCAGTGGGGACAAAACTAGCACAGATACGCAGTATTTT. As protein: CSGDKTSTDTQYF.

V gene TRBV20-1 combines with J gene TRBJ2-3; D unclear. CDR1 is DFQATT and CDR2 is SNEGSKA in the germline V gene (reference sequence). With 3 bases removed from V and 3 bases from J, the gap between germline ends came to 16 bases. This CDR3 contains 15 residues. DNA of the CDR3: TGCAGTGCTAGGAAGCCCGTTCTAGAGACAGATACGCAGTATTTT. Amino acids: CSARKPVLETDTQYF.

The chain links TRBV27 to TRBJ2-1; TRBD2 aligns across 9 bases. Looked up from germline, CDR1 is MNHEY and CDR2 is SMNVEV (reference sequence). The CDR3 sequence is 12 residues long. Losses at the gene ends were 9 bases for V and 5 bases for J; bases not matched to a gene: 2. The CDR3 DNA reads as TGTGCCAGTAGCGGGAGCCACAATGAGCAGTTCTTC. This codes for CASSGSHNEQFF.

V usage is TRBV6-5 and J usage is TRBJ1-3; weak D call: TRBD1 (5 bases). V dropped 7 bases and J dropped 3 bases, with 16 bases sitting between them. The CDR3 runs 15 residues. CDR1 MNHEY and CDR2 SVGAGI come from the germline V gene. The CDR3 DNA follows: TGTGCCAGCACCCGGACACCCGAACTTGGAAACACCATATATTTT. Protein sequence: CASTRTPELGNTIYF.

This chain links TRBV28 with TRBJ1-3; a possible D gene is TRBD1 (5 bases). Trimming removed 2 bases from V and 2 bases from J, with 16 bases in between. CDR1 is MDHEN, CDR2 SYDVKM, per germline. This CDR3 region has 17 residues. The CDR3 DNA follows: TGTGCCAGCAGTTTAAGCTCAGGGTGGAGCACTGGAAACACCATATATTTT. This translates into CASSLSSGWSTGNTIYF.

This chain connects TRBV25-1 to TRBJ2-7, with 9 bases lining up with TRBD1. V lost 6 bases, J lost 5 bases, and 11 bases stayed unmatched. This CDR3 spans 15 amino acids. Germline CDR1 reads MGHDK; CDR2 reads SYGVNS. The DNA for the CDR3 is TGTGCCAGCAGACCGCTAAGGGACAGGGCGAACGAGCAGTACTTC. Translation: CASRPLRDRANEQYF.

The chain joins TRBV29-1 to TRBJ2-3, with 9 bases identical to TRBD1. V was clipped by 4 bases and J by 1 base; unmatched bases: 6. This CDR3 is built from 15 residues. CDR1 and CDR2 (germline): SQVTM, ANQGSEA. CDR3 sequence: CSVGGQGVGTDTQYF. The CDR3 DNA reads TGCAGCGTTGGGGGACAGGGAGTGGGCACAGATACGCAGTATTTT.

This clonotype was seen a single time. The chain links TRBV29-1 to TRBJ1-1; D gene uncertain. CDR1 SQVTM and CDR2 ANQGSEA come from the germline V gene. The germline V and J ends were trimmed by 8 bases and 1 base, with 11 bases remaining between them. The CDR3 sequence is 12 residues long. CDR3 sequence: CSSKVANTEAFF. The CDR3 DNA sequence: TGCAGCTCCAAAGTTGCGAACACTGAAGCTTTCTTT.

This clonotype appeared once. This chain connects TRBV14 to TRBJ2-7; no clear D gene. The V end lost 1 base, the J end lost 7 bases, and 14 bases lay between the germline ends. Germline CDR1 is SGHDN and CDR2 is FVKESK. CDR3 length: 14 amino acids. The CDR3 loop is CASSQVGQLGEQYF. In nucleotides, the CDR3 is TGTGCCAGCAGCCAAGTCGGGCAGCTTGGGGAGCAGTACTTC.

This chain uses TRBV24-1 with TRBJ2-6; no definite D call. Germline values: CDR1 KGHDR, CDR2 SFDVKD. The CDR3 covers 16 residues. Trimming took off 5 bases at V and 1 base at J, with 11 bases between the two ends. The CDR3 spells CATSASRQSGANVLTF. CDR3 DNA: TGTGCCACCAGTGCTTCCCGGCAGTCTGGGGCCAACGTCCTGACTTTC.

This chain joins TRBV5-1 and TRBJ2-1; 12 bases are a match to TRBD2. With V trimmed by 4 bases and J by 6 bases, 8 bases remained unmatched. CDR3 size: 16 residues. Germline-derived CDR1 and CDR2 are SGHRS and YFSETQ. The CDR3: CASSTTSGRSRNEQFF. The DNA of the CDR3 is TGCGCCAGCAGCACTACTAGCGGGAGGTCCCGCAATGAGCAGTTCTTC. The variable domain in full, with the rest retrieved from reference TRBV5-1 and TRBJ2-1, is KAGVTQTPRYLIKTRGQQVTLSCSPISGHRSVSWYQQTPGQGLQFLFEYFSETQRNKGNFPGRFSGRQFSNSRSEMNVSTLELGDSALYLCASSTTSGRSRNEQFFGPGTRLTVL.

This chain joins TRBV29-1 and TRBJ2-7, with 8 positions matching TRBD1. The germline V gene has CDR1 SQVTM and CDR2 ANQGSEA. The CDR3 is 13 amino acids. V trimming: 2 bases; J trimming: 7 bases; junction bases outside the gene matches: 7. The CDR3 sequence: CSVEFTGGWEQYF. CDR3 sequence (DNA): TGCAGCGTTGAATTTACAGGGGGGTGGGAGCAGTACTTC.

The gene calls are TRBV27 and TRBJ2-5; TRBD2 is a possible D gene (6 bases). CDR1 is MNHEY and CDR2 is SMNVEV in the germline V gene (reference sequence). The CDR3 spans 15 residues. The V and J ends lost 10 bases and 5 bases respectively, with 23 bases between them. The CDR3 is CATASYDGGGETQYF. CDR3 nucleotides: TGTGCCACCGCTTCCTACGACGGAGGAGGGGAGACCCAGTACTTC.

The rearrangement uses TRBV13 and TRBJ2-2; no definite D call. The CDR3 is made up of 17 amino acids. With 2 bases removed from V and 3 bases from J, the gap between germline ends came to 16 bases. CDR1 is PRHDT and CDR2 is FYEKMQ in the germline V gene (reference sequence). This chain's CDR3 is CASSLSPLRVDTGELFF. DNA of the CDR3: TGTGCCAGCAGCTTAAGCCCCTTAAGGGTCGACACCGGGGAGCTGTTTTTT. The full variable domain, with the rest looked up from reference TRBV13 and TRBJ2-2, is AAGVIQSPRHLIKEKRETATLKCYPIPRHDTVYWYQQGPGQDPQFLISFYEKMQSDKGSIPDRFSAQQFSDYHSELNMSSLELGDSALYFCASSLSPLRVDTGELFFGEGSRLTVL.

This clonotype occurred a few times. The J gene is TRBJ2-7, the V gene TRBV3-1, with D tentatively TRBD2 (6 bases). In germline, CDR1 is LGHDT, CDR2 YNNKEL (reference sequence). V dropped 1 base and J dropped 2 bases, with 6 bases sitting between them. This CDR3 contains 13 residues. The CDR3 loop is CASSQGGTYEQYF. CDR3 DNA: TGTGCCAGCAGCCAAGGCGGGACCTACGAGCAGTACTTC.

The V gene is TRBV20-1, the J gene TRBJ2-1; D is ambiguous. This CDR3 is built from 10 residues. Germline V lookup: CDR1 DFQATT, CDR2 SNEGSKA (reference sequence). Trimming shortened V by 5 bases and J by 7 bases, and 6 bases separated the two germline ends. In nucleotides, the CDR3 is TGCAGTGCTGGAAGGAATGAGCAGTTCTTC. Protein sequence: CSAGRNEQFF.

A note on this clonotype: Because the CDR3's place on the DNA is in doubt, the DNA is left out and the CDR3 is given as listed by TCRdb. This chain links TRBV2 with TRBJ2-2. The germline V gene has CDR1 SNHLY and CDR2 FYNNEI. The CDR3 spans 15 residues, counting both ends. CDR3 loop: CASRDFLLRAGELFF.

This clonotype was seen a single time. The chain combines TRBV7-3 with TRBJ1-5; maybe TRBD1 (5 bases). In germline, CDR1 is SGHTA, CDR2 FQGTGA. V lost 4 bases and J lost 1, with 8 bases in between. The CDR3 is 14 amino acids. The CDR3 reads CASSSSGSNQPQHF. CDR3 coding DNA: TGTGCCAGCAGCTCCTCAGGGAGCAATCAGCCCCAGCATTTT. The full variable domain, completed using reference TRBV7-3 and TRBJ1-5, is GAGVSQTPSNKVTEKGKYVELRCDPISGHTALYWYRQSLGQGPEFLIYFQGTGAADDSGLPNDRFFAVRPEGSVSTLKIQRTERGDSAVYLCASSSSGSNQPQHFGDGTRLSIL.